Below are 30 T cell receptor beta chains sequenced from a single sample in a study of blood T cell repertoires in COVID-19. The table came from immunoSEQ multiplex PCR; TCRdb's copy has only in-frame clones and leaves some out. Here the sample spans 250,000 or so clones, 86% being singletons. The sequenced sample consisted of peripheral blood. These receptors all come from a middle-aged man with active or convalescent COVID-19.

About this clone itself: Its ends do not fully match the called genes, so a read error is possible. The chain employs TRBV7-9 and TRBJ2-7, with TRBD1 matching 10 bases. Germline loops: CDR1 SEHNR, CDR2 FQNEAQ (reference sequence). The CDR3 covers 14 residues. Written as DNA, the CDR3 is TGTGCCAGCGGCAAGACAGGGGGCTCCCACGAGCAGTACTTC. It specifies CASGKTGGSHEQYF.

The table lists this clone with a few counts. The V and J genes are TRBV7-2 and TRBJ1-6, with 8 bases aligning to TRBD1. The CDR3 runs to 17 residues. V trimming: 0 bases; J trimming: 7 bases; junction bases outside the gene matches: 8. CDR1 is SGHTA, CDR2 FQGNSA, per germline. This CDR3 reads CASSLAGTGWANSPLHF. CDR3 bases: TGTGCCAGCAGCTTAGCGGGGACAGGCTGGGCCAATTCACCCCTCCACTTT.

V gene TRBV5-6 combines with J gene TRBJ1-2, with a tentative D call TRBD1 (6 bases). The V end was cut by 1 base, the J end by 5 bases, with 12 bases between. CDR3 size: 14 residues. Germline V gives CDR1 SGHDT, CDR2 YYEEEE. Here the CDR3 reads CASSLWAGVYGYTF. As DNA, the CDR3 is TGTGCCAGCAGCTTGTGGGCAGGGGTTTATGGCTACACCTTC.

The chain uses TRBV6-5 and TRBJ1-1; D is perhaps TRBD1 (6 bases). The V gene's germline CDR1 is MNHEY and CDR2 SVGAGI. The CDR3 is made up of 15 amino acids. The V and J ends lost 6 bases and 3 bases respectively, with 17 bases between them. DNA of the CDR3: TGTGCCAGCAGCGCGGGGGGCGCAGGGTACACTGAAGCTTTCTTT. This encodes CASSAGGAGYTEAFF.

Only a few counts were recorded for this clone. The chain joins TRBV7-6 to TRBJ1-3, with D perhaps matching TRBD1 (6 bases). Germline CDR1 reads SGHVS; CDR2 reads FNYEAQ. Trimming took 1 base from V and 0 from J, leaving 10 bases between them. The CDR3 is 16 amino acids. CDR3 in DNA: TGTGCCAGCAGCTTAGAGACAGGAGCCTCTGGAAACACCATATATTTT. Translating gives CASSLETGASGNTIYF. The whole variable domain, filled in from reference TRBV7-6 and TRBJ1-3, reads GAGVSQSPRYKVTKRGQDVALRCDPISGHVSLYWYRQALGQGPEFLTYFNYEAQQDKSGLPNDRFSAERPEGSISTLTIQRTEQRDSAMYRCASSLETGASGNTIYFGEGSWLTVV.

V and J are TRBV5-1 and TRBJ1-2; the D is unclear. This CDR3 has 13 residues. The germline gives CDR1 SGHRS, CDR2 YFSETQ. The V end was cut by 0 bases, the J end by 5 bases, with 8 bases between. The CDR3 nucleotides read TGCGCCAGCAGCTTGGCCGGGTCATATGGCTACACCTTC. Its translation is CASSLAGSYGYTF.

This clone was picked up one time. The chain combines TRBV10-3 with TRBJ1-5, with 8 bases identical to TRBD1. The V gene's germline CDR1 is ENHRY and CDR2 SYGVKD. V dropped 0 bases and J dropped 0; count of bases not matched to a gene: 10. The length of the CDR3 is 19 residues. CDR3: CAISESESKTGDSNQPQHF. CDR3 nucleotide sequence: TGTGCCATCAGTGAGTCCGAGTCAAAGACAGGGGATAGCAATCAGCCCCAGCATTTT.

This clone was counted between two and nine times. V usage is TRBV5-1 and J usage is TRBJ1-5, with TRBD1 matching 9 bases. CDR1 is SGHRS, CDR2 YFSETQ, per germline. V lost 3 bases, J lost 4 bases, and 2 bases stayed unmatched. CDR3 size: 14 residues. CDR3 in DNA: TGCGCCAGCAGCTCAGGGACAGGGAATCAGCCCCAGCATTTT. Its protein is CASSSGTGNQPQHF.

The chain employs TRBV28 and TRBJ1-2; D call uncertain. Trimming pared 3 bases from V and 8 bases from J, leaving 13 bases between. This CDR3 has 13 residues. The V gene's germline CDR1 is MDHEN and CDR2 SYDVKM. CDR3 in amino acids: CASSFVAVSGYTF. CDR3 nucleotides: TGTGCCAGCAGTTTCGTGGCAGTTTCCGGCTACACCTTC.

The chain links TRBV21-1 to TRBJ2-3; the table's D call of TRBD1 was not tested on the DNA. TRBV21-1 constitutes a pseudogene. This CDR3 contains 15 residues. The CDR3: CASSKGAGPPDTQYF. The CDR3 DNA follows: TGTGCCAGCAGCAAAGGGGCAGGGCCTCCAGATACGCAGTATTTT.

The chain is built from TRBV24-1 and TRBJ1-3; TRBD1 agrees at 8 bases. The trim removed 4 bases at V and 4 bases at J, leaving 5 bases unmatched. The CDR3 extends over 15 amino acids. Germline CDR1 and CDR2: KGHDR and SFDVKD. CDR3 sequence (DNA): TGTGCCACCAGTGACCAAGGACAGGGCGGAAACACCATATATTTT. This gives the protein CATSDQGQGGNTIYF.

The CDR3 loop is CASSQDDGLGQGELFF. The CDR3 coding sequence is TGCGCCAGCAGCCAAGATGACGGGTTGGGACAGGGTGAACTGTTTTTT. This chain joins TRBV4-1 and TRBJ1-4; 9 bases fit TRBD1. CDR1 and CDR2 from the germline V gene are MGHRA and YSYEKL. The J segment lost 12 bases and the V segment lost 0 bases, leaving 11 bases of the junction unmatched. This CDR3 comprises 16 residues.

This sequence joins TRBV9 and TRBJ2-5, with 11 bases lining up with TRBD2. CDR3 length: 15 residues. Germline-derived CDR1 and CDR2 are SGDLS and YYNGEE. Germline trimming cut 3 bases from V and 5 bases from J; bases unmatched to any gene: 6. In DNA, the CDR3 is TGTGCCAGCAGCGATAGCGGGAGGGCCACGGAGACCCAGTACTTC. Translated: CASSDSGRATETQYF.

The gene calls are TRBV6-4 and TRBJ1-1; D unresolved. The CDR3 is 14 residues long. The V gene's germline CDR1 is MRHNA and CDR2 SNTAGT. Trimming removed 3 bases from V and 4 bases from J, with 12 bases in between. The CDR3 bases are TGTGCCAGCAGTGAAGAGGGAAAAATCACTGAAGCTTTCTTT. Protein product: CASSEEGKITEAFF.

This chain's CDR3 is CASSWGQPNTEAFF. The CDR3 DNA follows: TGCGCCAGCAGCTGGGGACAGCCGAACACTGAAGCTTTCTTT. This chain links TRBV5-1 with TRBJ1-1; 7 bases agree with TRBD1. Germline CDR1 SGHRS, CDR2 YFSETQ. CDR3 length equals 14 residues. V lost 3 bases to trimming and J lost 1 base; unmatched junction nucleotides: 3. The whole variable domain, remainder taken from reference TRBV5-1 and TRBJ1-1, is KAGVTQTPRYLIKTRGQQVTLSCSPISGHRSVSWYQQTPGQGLQFLFEYFSETQRNKGNFPGRFSGRQFSNSRSEMNVSTLELGDSALYLCASSWGQPNTEAFFGQGTRLTVV.

This clone was recorded a few times. One junction end disagrees with the germline gene, perhaps due to a read error. The CDR3 spells CASSDAGLEGVF. The CDR3 DNA reads TGTGCCAGCAGTGATGCCGGTCTAGAGGGGGTCTTC. This chain uses TRBV2 with TRBJ2-1; D is possibly TRBD1 (6 bases). Germline lookup yields CDR1 SNHLY and CDR2 FYNNEI. This CDR3 comprises 12 residues.

The CDR3 here is CSVEDGTLTDTQYF. Here the CDR3 DNA reads TGCAGCGTTGAAGATGGGACACTGACAGATACGCAGTATTTT. The chain employs TRBV29-1 and TRBJ2-3; D might be TRBD1 (6 bases). Germline lookup yields CDR1 SQVTM and CDR2 ANQGSEA. V was cut by 0 bases and J by 3 bases, with 10 bases left in between. The CDR3 is made up of 14 amino acids.

The J gene is TRBJ1-2, the V gene TRBV27; D remains ambiguous. The CDR3 extends over 14 amino acids. Germline lookup yields CDR1 MNHEY and CDR2 SMNVEV (reference sequence). The V end was cut by 6 bases, the J end by 7 bases, with 18 bases between. This chain's CDR3 is CASSITRSKGGYTF. CDR3 DNA sequence: TGTGCCAGCAGCATCACTAGAAGTAAGGGTGGCTACACCTTC.

The rearrangement uses TRBV30 and TRBJ1-6; 10 nucleotides line up with TRBD1. CDR3 length: 16 residues. Germline V lookup: CDR1 GTSNPN, CDR2 SVGIG (reference sequence). V shed 6 bases, J shed 3 bases, and the junction held 8 bases outside the gene matches. CDR3 bases: TGTGCCTGCCTAAGACAGGGGGCTAGCTATAATTCACCCCTCCACTTT. Its protein product is CACLRQGASYNSPLHF.

This chain uses TRBV10-2 with TRBJ2-2, with 8 bases fitting TRBD1. This CDR3 has 20 amino acids. Germline V gene data show CDR1 as WSHSY and CDR2 as SAAADI. J gave up 2 bases and V 6 bases, and 20 bases lay outside the gene matches. The CDR3 DNA reads as TGCGCCAGCAGCGGTATCCCCTACGGACAGGGAGAAATAAACACCGGGGAGCTGTTTTTT. As protein: CASSGIPYGQGEINTGELFF.

Here the CDR3 reads CASSPEFGTGTPKPYEQYF. CDR3 bases: TGTGCCAGCTCACCAGAGTTCGGGACAGGGACGCCGAAACCCTACGAGCAGTACTTC. The V and J genes are TRBV18 and TRBJ2-7; 9 nucleotides agree with TRBD1. Germline-derived CDR1 and CDR2 are KGHSH and LQKENI. CDR3 length equals 19 residues. V lost 2 bases, J lost 2 bases, and 16 bases stayed unmatched.

The chain recombines TRBV20-1 with TRBJ1-2; 7 nucleotides match TRBD1. The CDR3 length is 11 residues. Germline V lookup: CDR1 DFQATT, CDR2 SNEGSKA (reference sequence). Trimming at V came to 4 bases and at J to 4 bases, leaving 0 bases not matched to a gene. Written as DNA, the CDR3 is TGCAGTGCTACAGGGGGCTATGGCTACACCTTC. This sequence encodes CSATGGYGYTF.

The chain couples TRBV12-3 or TRBV12-4 to TRBJ2-5; a weak D match, TRBD1 (5 bases). This CDR3 is built from 12 residues. Trimming shortened V by 7 bases and J by 5 bases, and 11 bases separated the two germline ends. As DNA, the CDR3 is TGTGCCAGCACCAGGGCTGGGGAGACCCAGTACTTC. It specifies CASTRAGETQYF.

V usage is TRBV28 and J usage is TRBJ1-5; weak D call: TRBD1 (6 bases). Germline V gene lookup returns CDR1 MDHEN and CDR2 SYDVKM. The length of the CDR3 is 15 residues. V was shortened by 10 bases and J by 0 bases, with 16 bases between the two germline ends. The CDR3 region is CATQDSRYSNQPQHF. CDR3 nucleotides: TGTGCCACCCAGGACAGCCGTTATAGCAATCAGCCCCAGCATTTT.

V is TRBV27 and J is TRBJ1-1; TRBD1 might be the D (5 bases). Germline V gene lookup returns CDR1 MNHEY and CDR2 SMNVEV (reference sequence). The CDR3 covers 14 residues. V lost 1 base and J 3 bases, leaving 9 bases between the germline ends. CDR3 coding DNA: TGTGCCAGCAGTTTATGGCAGGGTGACACTGAAGCTTTCTTT. Its translation is CASSLWQGDTEAFF.

The genes are TRBV27 and TRBJ2-2; possible D gene TRBD2, 7 bases. The germline CDR1 and CDR2 sequences are MNHEY and SMNVEV (reference sequence). CDR3 length: 15 residues. Between the trimmed V and J ends, which lost 6 bases and 6 bases, there was a span of 17 bases. The CDR3 nucleotides are TGTGCCAGCAGGAGGCGCGGGGGCCCTCCCGGGGAGCTGTTTTTT. Its translation is CASRRRGGPPGELFF.

The rearrangement joins TRBV9 to TRBJ2-5, with a tentative D call TRBD2 (6 bases). The CDR3 is 16 residues long. V was clipped by 4 bases and J by 5 bases, with 21 bases between them. Germline V lookup: CDR1 SGDLS, CDR2 YYNGEE. CDR3 protein: CASSTRTAGRGETQYF. CDR3 bases: TGTGCCAGCAGCACCCGGACGGCGGGCCGGGGGGAGACCCAGTACTTC.

The chain employs TRBV10-1 and TRBJ2-5; 7 bases align to TRBD1. The CDR3 totals 15 residues. Germline CDR1 WNHNN, CDR2 SYGVQD (reference sequence). Losses at the gene ends were 4 bases for V and 2 bases for J; bases not matched to a gene: 7. CDR3 nucleotide sequence: TGCGCCAGCAGTGGAAACAGGGGCGGACAAGAGACCCAGTACTTC. It yields the protein CASSGNRGGQETQYF.

The gene calls are TRBV5-1 and TRBJ1-2, with D possibly TRBD1 on 6 matching bases. The CDR3 extends over 13 amino acids. CDR1 and CDR2 (germline): SGHRS, YFSETQ. V was cut by 3 bases and J by 5 bases, with 11 bases left in between. The CDR3 loop reads CASSSDSRYGYTF. For the CDR3, the DNA is TGCGCCAGCAGCTCGGACAGTAGGTATGGCTACACCTTC.

The chain couples TRBV7-9 to TRBJ2-3, with TRBD1 matching 7 bases. This CDR3 has 14 residues. Germline values: CDR1 SEHNR, CDR2 FQNEAQ (reference sequence). Unmatched junction bases numbered 6, after V lost 5 bases and J lost 4 bases. The CDR3 bases are TGTGCCAGCAGCCTGGGACAGTCGGCAGATACGCAGTATTTT. It yields the protein CASSLGQSADTQYF.